The 4 T cell receptor beta chains in this list originate from one sample, sequenced in a study of T cell responses to AZD1222 COVID-19 vaccine. Method: immunoSEQ multiplex PCR; TCRdb's copy keeps in-frame clones and lacks some. This table holds some 150,000 clones, 90% found once. The input for sequencing was peripheral blood, taken on day 0 of AZD1222 vaccination. These receptors originate from an adult in good health.

This clone has a single count. The J gene is TRBJ1-1, the V gene TRBV19; weak D call: TRBD1 (5 bases). Germline-derived CDR1 and CDR2 are LNHDA and SQIVND (reference sequence). There are 17 residues in the CDR3. V was shortened by 4 bases and J by 5 bases, with 23 bases between the two germline ends. CDR3 nucleotides: TGTGCCAGTAGTACCCGAATCGGGAGGGGCCGGGGGACTGAAGCTTTCTTT. Its protein product is CASSTRIGRGRGTEAFF.

This clone was seen only once. V is TRBV7-3 and J is TRBJ2-3; D possibly corresponds to TRBD1 (5 bases). CDR1 and CDR2 (germline): SGHTA, FQGTGA. The CDR3 loop spans 15 amino acids. The V end was cut by 2 bases, the J end by 3 bases, with 12 bases between. The CDR3 DNA reads as TGTGCCAGCAGCTTACAGGGTAGTAGGACAGATACGCAGTATTTT. It yields the protein CASSLQGSRTDTQYF.

As regards this clone: One end of the junction varies from germline; a read error may be responsible. The chain is built from TRBV7-7 and TRBJ1-1; D unresolved. Germline CDR1 reads SSHAT; CDR2 reads FNYEAQ (reference sequence). The CDR3 has 13 amino acids. This chain's CDR3 is CASSLAENTEAFF. The CDR3, as DNA: TGTGCTAGCAGCTTAGCGGAGAACACTGAAGCTTTCTTT.

The gene calls are TRBV28 and TRBJ2-5; D uncertain. Germline V CDR1 and CDR2: MDHEN, SYDVKM. The CDR3 is 13 amino acids. V was trimmed by 5 bases and J by 2 bases, leaving 9 bases between them. The CDR3 nucleotides are TGTGCCAGCAGTCCCGACCGGCAAGAGACCCAGTACTTC. Encoded protein: CASSPDRQETQYF.